The T cell receptor beta chain under discussion was sequenced for a study of T cell responses to AZD1222 COVID-19 vaccine. Notes on the study in general: It should be noted that donors were predominantly white British and more often female, and clonal diversity was possibly underestimated. Seropositive status at baseline applied to only 6 or 7 AZD1222 recipients. Vaccine-related CD4 TCRs covered spike, predominating at 160-218 and 743-854. Repertoires were collected only later (after the peak T cell response had occurred).

Sequenced by immunoSEQ multiplex PCR; TCRdb stores in-frame clones only, minus some. The sample consists of under 95,000 clones, about 86% of them appearing once. With regard to this clone: The antigen remains undetermined.

V gave up 4 bases and J gave up 0 bases, with 10 bases separating them. This CDR3 is built from 15 residues. Germline CDR1 and CDR2: SGHVS and FNYEAQ. This TCR was sampled from an adult in good health. The sample was peripheral blood, taken on day 0 of AZD1222 vaccination. The chain uses TRBV7-6 and TRBJ1-3, with a tentative D call TRBD1 (5 bases). The CDR3 coding sequence is TGTGCCAGCAGCTCTACAGGAGACTCTGGAAACACCATATATTTT. This translates into CASSSTGDSGNTIYF.